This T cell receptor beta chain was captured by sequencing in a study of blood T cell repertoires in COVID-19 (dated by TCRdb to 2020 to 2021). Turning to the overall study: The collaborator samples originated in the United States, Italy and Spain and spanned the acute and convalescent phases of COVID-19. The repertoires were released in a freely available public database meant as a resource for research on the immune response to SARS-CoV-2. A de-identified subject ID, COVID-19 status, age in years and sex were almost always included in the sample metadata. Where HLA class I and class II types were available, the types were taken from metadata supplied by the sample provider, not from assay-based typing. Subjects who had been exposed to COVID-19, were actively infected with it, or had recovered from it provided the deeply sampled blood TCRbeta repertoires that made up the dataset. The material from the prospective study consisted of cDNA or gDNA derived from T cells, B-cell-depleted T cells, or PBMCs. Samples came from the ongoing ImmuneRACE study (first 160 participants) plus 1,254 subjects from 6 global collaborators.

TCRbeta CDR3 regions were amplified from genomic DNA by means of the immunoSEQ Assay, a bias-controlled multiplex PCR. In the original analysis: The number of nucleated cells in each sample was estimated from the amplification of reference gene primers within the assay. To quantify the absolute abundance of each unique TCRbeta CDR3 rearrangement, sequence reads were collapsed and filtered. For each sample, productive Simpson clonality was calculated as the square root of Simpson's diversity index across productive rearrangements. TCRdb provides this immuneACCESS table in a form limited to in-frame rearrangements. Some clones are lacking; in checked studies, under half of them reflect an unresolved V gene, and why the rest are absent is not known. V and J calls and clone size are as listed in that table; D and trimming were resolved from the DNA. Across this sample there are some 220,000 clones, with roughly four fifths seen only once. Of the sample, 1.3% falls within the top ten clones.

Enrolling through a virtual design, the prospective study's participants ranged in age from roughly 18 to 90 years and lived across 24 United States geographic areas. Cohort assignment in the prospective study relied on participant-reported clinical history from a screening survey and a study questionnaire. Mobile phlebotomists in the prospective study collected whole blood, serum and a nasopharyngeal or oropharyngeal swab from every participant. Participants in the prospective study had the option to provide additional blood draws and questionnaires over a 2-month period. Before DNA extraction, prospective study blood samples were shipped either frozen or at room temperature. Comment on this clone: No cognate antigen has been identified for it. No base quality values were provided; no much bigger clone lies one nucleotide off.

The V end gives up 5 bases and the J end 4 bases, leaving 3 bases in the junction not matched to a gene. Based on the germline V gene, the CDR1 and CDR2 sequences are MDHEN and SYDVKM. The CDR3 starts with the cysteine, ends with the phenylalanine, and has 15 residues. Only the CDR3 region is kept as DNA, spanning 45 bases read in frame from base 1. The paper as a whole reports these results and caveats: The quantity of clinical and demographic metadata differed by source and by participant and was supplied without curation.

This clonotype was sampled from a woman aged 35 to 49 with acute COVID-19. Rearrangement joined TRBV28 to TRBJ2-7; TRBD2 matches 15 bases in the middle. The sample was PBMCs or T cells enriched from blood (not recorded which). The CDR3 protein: CASSGTSGRKYEQYF. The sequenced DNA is TGTGCCAGCAGTGGGACTAGCGGGAGGAAGTACGAGCAGTACTTC.